What follows are 22 T cell receptor beta chains derived from one specimen sequenced in a study of vaccination and CD4 T cells after COVID-19 (dated 2022 in TCRdb). The treatment or condition label here, explained by the study, means: approximately 11-day PBMC culture with coronavirus spike peptide pools or control peptides (ViraFEST assay). Library creation used PCR. Sequencing was carried out with an Illumina iSeq 100. DNA from cultured CD4+ T cells underwent TCR sequencing with the Oncomine TCR Beta short-read assay at the Johns Hopkins FTIC core. TCRdb ran its own pipeline on the public reads, namely fastp trimming at Q25 and MiXCR clone calling, and kept in-frame beta chains. Each entry is one CDR3 protein sequence, shown with its most common DNA and genes. The sample includes over 15,000 distinct CDR3 sequences, with 45% to 60% observed a single time. 9% to 10% of the sample belongs to the ten largest clones.

No antigen has been assigned to these receptors. This material consisted of CD4+ T cells from blood, cultured in vitro, taken after SARS-CoV-2 vaccination. The receptors stem from a human donor who had recovered from COVID-19.

The CDR3 DNA is TGCAGTGCTAGTATTCGTTGGAGCACAGATACGCAGTATTTT. Its protein is CSASIRWSTDTQYF. V gene TRBV20-1 combines with J gene TRBJ2-3; D remains unclear. Trimming removed 3 bases at V and 0 bases at J, with 10 bases between. This CDR3 contains 14 residues. Germline values: CDR1 DFQATT, CDR2 SNEGSKA (reference sequence).

The chain recombines TRBV20-1 with TRBJ1-2; weak D call: TRBD1 (5 bases). CDR1 and CDR2 (germline): DFQATT, SNEGSKA (reference sequence). The V and J ends lost 3 bases and 4 bases respectively, with 15 bases between them. The CDR3 totals 14 residues. The CDR3 spells CSARRDGNRYGYTF. Written as DNA, the CDR3 is TGCAGTGCTAGGAGGGACGGCAACCGCTATGGCTACACCTTC.

The chain carries TRBV7-9 and TRBJ1-2, with a tentative D call TRBD1 (6 bases). Germline CDR1 reads SEHNR; CDR2 reads FQNEAQ (reference sequence). The CDR3 has 13 residues. V gave up 1 base and J gave up 4 bases, with 7 bases separating them. The CDR3 here is CASSLEGGYGYTF. Here the CDR3 DNA reads TGTGCCAGCAGCTTAGAGGGGGGCTATGGCTACACCTTC.

This clonotype was found a few times. V and J are TRBV11-3 and TRBJ1-2; 10 bases are shared with TRBD1. The CDR3 runs 15 residues. Losses at the gene ends were 5 bases for V and 8 bases for J; bases not matched to a gene: 11. Looked up from germline, CDR1 is SGHNT and CDR2 is YENEEA. The CDR3 region has the DNA TGTGCCAGCAGCCCTGGGACAGGGGAAGGGTTAGGCTACACCTTC. Translating gives CASSPGTGEGLGYTF.

J is TRBJ2-7 and V is TRBV20-1; no definite D call. CDR1 is DFQATT and CDR2 is SNEGSKA in the germline V gene (reference sequence). The ends were cut back, 2 bases at V and 0 bases at J, with 11 bases in the middle. The CDR3 has 14 amino acids. The CDR3 protein is CSARMAHHSYEQYF. The CDR3 DNA follows: TGCAGTGCTAGAATGGCACACCACTCCTACGAGCAGTACTTC.

The rearrangement uses TRBV27 and TRBJ2-2; TRBD2 agrees at 14 bases. J gave up 6 bases and V 5 bases, and 8 bases lay outside the gene matches. There are 17 residues in the CDR3. Looked up from germline, CDR1 is MNHEY and CDR2 is SMNVEV (reference sequence). The CDR3 is CASSGAGLAGAAGELFF. The CDR3 region has the DNA TGTGCCAGCAGTGGCGCGGGACTAGCGGGAGCGGCCGGGGAGCTGTTTTTT.

The chain joins TRBV20-1 to TRBJ1-1; D ambiguous. Trimming stripped 0 bases from V and 4 bases from J, with 15 bases between. The CDR3 is made up of 15 amino acids. Germline lookup yields CDR1 DFQATT and CDR2 SNEGSKA (reference sequence). CDR3 DNA: TGCAGTGCTAGAGAGGGAGGGATCTGGGCCACTGAAGCTTTCTTT. It yields the protein CSAREGGIWATEAFF.

V usage is TRBV20-1 and J usage is TRBJ1-2; tentatively, D is TRBD1 (5 bases). The CDR3 is made up of 14 amino acids. V lost 1 base to trimming and J lost 3 bases, with 12 bases between them. The germline V gene has CDR1 DFQATT and CDR2 SNEGSKA (reference sequence). CDR3 DNA: TGCAGTGCTAGAGTTGGGGCGAGGGACTATGGCTACACCTTC. Translation gives CSARVGARDYGYTF.

The chain employs TRBV19 and TRBJ2-5; D ambiguous. CDR3 length: 11 residues. The V gene's germline CDR1 is LNHDA and CDR2 SQIVND (reference sequence). Between the trimmed V and J ends, which lost 3 bases and 5 bases, there was a span of 4 bases. The CDR3 here is CASSMGETQYF. Written as DNA, the CDR3 is TGTGCCAGTAGTATGGGGGAGACCCAGTACTTC.

This clonotype was seen a handful of times. The gene calls are TRBV2 and TRBJ2-1; TRBD1 or TRBD2 may be the D gene (5 bases each). Germline V CDR1 and CDR2: SNHLY, FYNNEI. V was shortened by 11 bases and J by 2 bases, with 7 bases between the two germline ends. The CDR3 is made up of 11 amino acids. The CDR3 DNA reads as TGTGCCGGGGGACCCTACAATGAGCAGTTCTTC. The encoded protein is CAGGPYNEQFF.

The chain links TRBV28 to TRBJ2-2; tentative D call: TRBD2 (6 bases). V lost 3 bases to trimming and J lost 1 base, with 6 bases between them. Germline V gives CDR1 MDHEN, CDR2 SYDVKM. There are 14 residues in the CDR3. CDR3: CASSFGGNTGELFF. The CDR3 DNA sequence: TGTGCCAGCAGTTTCGGGGGGAACACCGGGGAGCTGTTTTTT. Using reference TRBV28 and TRBJ2-2 for the parts outside the CDR3, the full variable domain is DVKVTQSSRYLVKRTGEKVFLECVQDMDHENMFWYRQDPGLGLRLIYFSYDVKMKEKGDIPEGYSVSREKKERFSLILESASTNQTSMYLCASSFGGNTGELFFGEGSRLTVL.

The V gene is TRBV6-1, the J gene TRBJ2-7, with TRBD1 identical over 11 bases. Germline loops: CDR1 MNHNS, CDR2 SASEGT. The CDR3 has 14 residues. J was trimmed by 4 bases and V by 7 bases; bases with no gene match: 6. The CDR3 nucleotides read TGTGCCAGCACCTCGGACAGGGGGCCGTACGAGCAGTACTTC. Translating gives CASTSDRGPYEQYF.

The rearrangement uses TRBV15 and TRBJ1-4, with a possible D match to TRBD1 (5 bases). The CDR3 is 16 residues long. V was clipped by 4 bases and J by 3 bases, with 15 bases between them. Germline assignment: CDR1 LNHNV and CDR2 YYDKDF (reference sequence). The CDR3 region is CATSIRGRLSNEKLFF. In nucleotides, the CDR3 is TGTGCCACCAGCATACGGGGACGCCTGTCTAATGAAAAACTGTTTTTT.

The chain couples TRBV7-2 to TRBJ2-2; TRBD2 matches at 7 bases. Germline values: CDR1 SGHTA, CDR2 FQGNSA. The CDR3 contains 16 residues. Losses at the gene ends were 3 bases for V and 0 bases for J; bases not matched to a gene: 4. CDR3 in amino acids: CASSLLGGTNTGELFF. In DNA form, the CDR3 reads TGTGCCAGCAGCTTGTTGGGGGGGACGAACACCGGGGAGCTGTTTTTT.

The chain uses TRBV7-8 and TRBJ2-1; the D is unclear. Germline CDR1 SGHVS, CDR2 FQNEAQ. This CDR3 is 12 amino acids long. V lost 1 base to trimming and J lost 11 bases, with 9 bases between them. The DNA of the CDR3 is TGTGCCAGCAGCTTAGACGGGTCTAAGCAGTTCTTC. Encoded protein: CASSLDGSKQFF.

V usage is TRBV6-1 and J usage is TRBJ1-3; TRBD1 matches 8 bases. Trimming cost V 6 bases and J 9 bases; bases outside gene matches: 10. This CDR3 is 14 amino acids long. The germline V gene encodes CDR1 MNHNS and CDR2 SASEGT. CDR3 nucleotide sequence: TGTGCCAGCAGCAACGACAGGGGACGTTCCACCATATATTTT. The encoded protein is CASSNDRGRSTIYF.

This clonotype has only a few counts. The V and J genes are TRBV19 and TRBJ1-5; perhaps TRBD1 as D (6 bases). The germline V gene has CDR1 LNHDA and CDR2 SQIVND (reference sequence). This CDR3 contains 14 residues. V was clipped by 3 bases and J by 7 bases, with 13 bases between them. CDR3 DNA: TGTGCCAGTAGTATCCCAGGGGTTGGCCAGCCCCAGCATTTT. Its translation: CASSIPGVGQPQHF.

In its sample, this clonotype was seen a few times. The rearrangement links TRBV27 to TRBJ1-2, with unresolved D. V was trimmed by 5 bases and J by 4 bases, leaving 11 bases between them. Germline values: CDR1 MNHEY, CDR2 SMNVEV (reference sequence). The CDR3 covers 13 residues. This CDR3 is CASSTRDGYGYTF. CDR3 nucleotides: TGTGCCAGCAGTACCAGAGACGGCTATGGCTACACCTTC.

V is TRBV7-2 and J is TRBJ1-5; 8 bases map to TRBD1. This CDR3 has 14 amino acids. V shed 5 bases and J 7 bases; nucleotides not matched to a gene: 7. Germline CDR1 and CDR2: SGHTA and FQGNSA. CDR3 in amino acids: CASSTDRVGQPQHF. The CDR3 DNA reads as TGTGCCAGCAGCACGGACAGGGTGGGACAGCCCCAGCATTTT.

The sample holds a few counts of this clonotype. The chain links TRBV19 to TRBJ1-5; the D is unclear. Per germline, CDR1 LNHDA and CDR2 SQIVND (reference sequence). V was shortened by 4 bases and J by 3 bases, with 16 bases between the two germline ends. The CDR3 runs to 16 residues. The CDR3 loop is CASSNPSAPFNQPQHF. The CDR3 coding sequence is TGTGCCAGTAGTAATCCCTCGGCGCCCTTCAATCAGCCCCAGCATTTT.

This clonotype was detected only a few times. This rearrangement joins TRBV7-2 to TRBJ2-5, with 12 bases fitting TRBD2. J gave up 10 bases and V 5 bases, and 8 bases lay outside the gene matches. The germline gives CDR1 SGHTA, CDR2 FQGNSA. The CDR3 contains 14 residues. CDR3: CASSETSGRQSQYF. The DNA of the CDR3 is TGTGCCAGCAGCGAGACTAGCGGGAGACAGAGCCAGTACTTC.

The rearrangement links TRBV5-1 to TRBJ2-7; weak D call: TRBD2 (6 bases). With 0 bases removed from V and 7 bases from J, the gap between germline ends came to 14 bases. CDR3 length equals 14 residues. CDR1 SGHRS and CDR2 YFSETQ come from the germline V gene. The CDR3 loop is CASSLAPGVVEQYF. The CDR3 nucleotides read TGCGCCAGCAGCTTGGCACCGGGGGTCGTAGAGCAGTACTTC.